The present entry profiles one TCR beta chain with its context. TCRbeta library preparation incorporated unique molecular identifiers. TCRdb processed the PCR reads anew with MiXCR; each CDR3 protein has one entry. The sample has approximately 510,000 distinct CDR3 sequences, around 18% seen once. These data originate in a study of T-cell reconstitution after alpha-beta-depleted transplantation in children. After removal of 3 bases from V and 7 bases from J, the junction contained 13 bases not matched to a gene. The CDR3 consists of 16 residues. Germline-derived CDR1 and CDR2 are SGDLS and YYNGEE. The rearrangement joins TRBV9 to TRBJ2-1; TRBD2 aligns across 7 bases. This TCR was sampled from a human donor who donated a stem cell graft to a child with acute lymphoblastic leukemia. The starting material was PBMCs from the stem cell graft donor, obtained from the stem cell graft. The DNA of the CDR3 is TGTGCCAGCAGCGCATCCCACCGGGACTATCGTAATGAGCAGTTCTTC. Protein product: CASSASHRDYRNEQFF. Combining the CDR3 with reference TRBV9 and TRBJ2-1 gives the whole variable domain DSGVTQTPKHLITATGQRVTLRCSPRSGDLSVYWYQQSLDQGLQFLIQYYNGEERAKGNILERFSAQQFPDLHSELNLSSLELGDSALYFCASSASHRDYRNEQFFGPGTRLTVL.